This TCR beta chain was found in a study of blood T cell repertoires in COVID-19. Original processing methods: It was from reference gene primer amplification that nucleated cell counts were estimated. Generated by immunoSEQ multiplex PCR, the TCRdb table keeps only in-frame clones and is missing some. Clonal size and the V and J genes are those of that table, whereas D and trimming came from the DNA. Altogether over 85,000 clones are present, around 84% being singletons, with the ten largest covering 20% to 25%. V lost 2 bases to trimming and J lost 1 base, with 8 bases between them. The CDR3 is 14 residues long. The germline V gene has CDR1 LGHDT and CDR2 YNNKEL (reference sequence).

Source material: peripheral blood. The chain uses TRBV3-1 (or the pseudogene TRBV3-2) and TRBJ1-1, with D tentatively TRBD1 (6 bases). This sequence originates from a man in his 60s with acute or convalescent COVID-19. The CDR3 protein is CASSQMTGNTEAFF. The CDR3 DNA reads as TGTGCCAGCAGCCAAATGACAGGGAACACTGAAGCTTTCTTT.